This TCR beta chain was observed in a study of shared clonotypes between healthy human individuals. Authors' analysis steps: In the immunoSEQ data, sequences were junction-only and lacked quality scores, so filtering differed. Some clones are missing from TCRdb's copy, which holds only in-frame ones; the method was immunoSEQ multiplex PCR. The DNA was the basis for D and trimming; V, J and clone size are from that table. Counted here are around 2.1 million clones, about 92% occurring once; the ten biggest clones make up around 1.7%. Naive CD8 isolation took CD45RO-negative cells positively selected for CCR7 and excluded terminally differentiated effector memory CD45RA+ cells. The donors were all Caucasian adults (living in Nashville, Tennessee). On this clone: Its antigen is unidentified.

Whole-study results and caveats: Sharing across four donors was highest in naive CD4 (roughly 5%) and lowest in memory CD8 (around 0.4%).

The germline V gene encodes CDR1 SEHNR and CDR2 FQNEAQ (reference sequence). The ends were cut back, 2 bases at V and 2 bases at J, with 10 bases in the middle. The CDR3 is made up of 15 amino acids. The clonotype originates from a man aged 18 to 35 in good health. Some clones in this sample may be carry-over from other donors' samples. This chain uses TRBV7-9 with TRBJ2-1; no firm D call. Sequenced material: naive CD8+ T cells from PBMCs. The CDR3, as DNA: TGTGCCAGCAGCTTATTTCCGTACCCCTACAATGAGCAGTTCTTC. Encoded protein: CASSLFPYPYNEQFF.